This T cell receptor beta chain appears in the sequencing data of a study of shared clonotypes between healthy human individuals. Only in-frame clones appear in the TCRdb table, and some are missing; sequencing was by immunoSEQ multiplex PCR. The sample includes hundreds of thousands of clones, around 77% of them seen just once. Sequencing was performed on PBMCs. The sequence derives from a woman between 40 and 55 years old in good health. Some clones in this sample may be carry-over from other donors' samples.

CDR3 residues: CASRLATHRYQPQHF. The DNA for the CDR3 is TGTGCAAGTCGCTTAGCGACCCACCGGTACCAGCCCCAGCATTTT. The chain is built from TRBV12-2 and TRBJ1-5. TRBV12-2 is a pseudogene segment. The CDR3 runs to 15 residues.